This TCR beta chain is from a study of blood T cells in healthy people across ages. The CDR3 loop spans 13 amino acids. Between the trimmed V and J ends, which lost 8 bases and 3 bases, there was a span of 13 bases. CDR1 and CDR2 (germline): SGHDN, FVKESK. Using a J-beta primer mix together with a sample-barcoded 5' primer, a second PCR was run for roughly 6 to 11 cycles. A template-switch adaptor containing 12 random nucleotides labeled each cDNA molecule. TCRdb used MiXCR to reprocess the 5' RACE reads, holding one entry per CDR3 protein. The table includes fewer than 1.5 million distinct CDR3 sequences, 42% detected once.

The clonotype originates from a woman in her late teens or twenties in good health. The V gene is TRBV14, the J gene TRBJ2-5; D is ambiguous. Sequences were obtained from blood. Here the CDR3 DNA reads TGTGCCAGCGTATGGGTGCAAGAAGAGACCCAGTACTTC. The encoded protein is CASVWVQEETQYF.